These 12 T cell receptor beta chains originate from one sample sequenced in a study of T cells expressing NK-cell markers. From the 5' RACE reads, TCRdb lists one entry per CDR3 protein and no DNA. The sample data list about 150,000 distinct CDR3 sequences. The sample consisted of blood T cells: a sorted CD56 or NKG2C T cell subset, CD4+ or CD8+ T cells, or bulk PBMC T cells (not recorded which). The receptors stem from a woman aged 50 to 60 in good health.

CDR3 in amino acids: CASSFSGSIVSEQFF. The chain joins TRBV5-1 to TRBJ2-1; TCRdb reports TRBD2, a call that lacks DNA to check it against. Germline CDR1 reads SGHRS; CDR2 reads YFSETQ. The CDR3 length is 15 residues.

The CDR3 loop reads CATSRGPEQFF. This chain uses TRBV24-1 with TRBJ2-1. The germline CDR1 and CDR2 sequences are KGHDR and SFDVKD. CDR3 length: 11 residues.

The chain links TRBV3-1 to TRBJ1-1; TCRdb picks TRBD1, but there is no DNA to check that call. CDR1 LGHDT and CDR2 YNNKEL come from the germline V gene (reference sequence). This CDR3 is built from 15 residues. The CDR3 sequence: CASSPSQGLDTEAFF.

The chain links TRBV30 to TRBJ2-3; there is no DNA to check the TCRdb D call of TRBD2. This CDR3 has 14 amino acids. The germline V gene has CDR1 GTSNPN and CDR2 SVGIG (reference sequence). The CDR3 reads CAQSPAGGSGGQYF.

The chain employs TRBV2 and TRBJ2-1; TCRdb outputs TRBD2, but without DNA this stays unchecked. Germline V gives CDR1 SNHLY, CDR2 FYNNEI. The CDR3 has 15 amino acids. The CDR3 region is CASSEGAGGPNEQFF.

The chain couples TRBV20-1 to TRBJ2-7; the TRBD2 assignment by TCRdb is unverifiable without DNA. The germline V gene encodes CDR1 DFQATT and CDR2 SNEGSKA (reference sequence). There are 15 residues in the CDR3. This CDR3 reads CSARADTGTYYEQYF.

The chain uses TRBV15 and TRBJ2-1; with no DNA, the TCRdb D assignment of TRBD1 cannot be verified. The CDR3 spans 13 residues. Germline-derived CDR1 and CDR2 are LNHNV and YYDKDF (reference sequence). The CDR3 is CATSRPPGDEQFF.

The chain employs TRBV6-4 and TRBJ1-6. The CDR3 runs 16 residues. Germline V gene data show CDR1 as MRHNA and CDR2 as SNTAGT. The CDR3 sequence is CASSDTTSSYNSPLHF.

The chain joins TRBV7-9 to TRBJ1-2; TCRdb's D call of TRBD1 is untestable without DNA. This CDR3 is 15 amino acids long. CDR1 is SEHNR and CDR2 is FQNEAQ in the germline V gene (reference sequence). CDR3 in amino acids: CASSSVQVLLDGYTF.

The chain links TRBV19 to TRBJ2-7. Germline CDR1 LNHDA, CDR2 SQIVND (reference sequence). CDR3 length: 14 amino acids. The CDR3 reads CASSIRGTTYEQYF. The complete variable domain, with remaining parts taken from reference TRBV19 and TRBJ2-7, reads DGGITQSPKYLFRKEGQNVTLSCEQNLNHDAMYWYRQDPGQGLRLIYYSQIVNDFQKGDIAEGYSVSREKKESFPLTVTSAQKNPTAFYLCASSIRGTTYEQYFGPGTRLTVT.

The chain employs TRBV27 and TRBJ2-3. This CDR3 is built from 14 residues. Germline CDR1 MNHEY, CDR2 SMNVEV (reference sequence). The CDR3 loop is CASSFISGPDTQYF.

The rearrangement links TRBV4-1 to TRBJ1-1. The CDR3 is 14 amino acids. The germline V gene encodes CDR1 MGHRA and CDR2 YSYEKL. CDR3 loop: CASSRGGELGEAFF.